Listed here are 30 T cell receptor beta chains from one sample, sequenced in a study of shared clonotypes between healthy human individuals. Libraries were prepared by immunoSEQ multiplex PCR; TCRdb keeps only in-frame clonotypes and omits some of them. The sample consists of about 2.3 million clones, 93% of them appearing once. Sequencing was performed on naive CD4+ T cells from PBMCs. This sample's subset: CD45RA+ positively selected. All receptors come from a man aged 18 to 30 in good health. Some clones in this sample may be carry-over from other donors' samples.

V usage is TRBV6-4 and J usage is TRBJ1-1; D gene ambiguous. The CDR3 extends over 17 amino acids. Deletions cut 6 bases from V and 1 base from J, with 21 bases between. Germline V gene lookup returns CDR1 MRHNA and CDR2 SNTAGT. The CDR3 DNA follows: TGTGCCAGCAGCGACCCAGGTAGAGTAGATACGAACACTGAAGCTTTCTTT. Encoded protein: CASSDPGRVDTNTEAFF.

This chain uses TRBV22-1 with TRBJ2-3; the table's D call, TRBD2, has no DNA check behind it. TRBV22-1 is an annotated pseudogene. CDR3 size: 16 residues. In nucleotides, the CDR3 is TGTCCTGGGAGCGCCTCGGGACTACCTGTTGGAGATACGCAGTATTTT. Amino acids: CPGSASGLPVGDTQYF.

The rearrangement joins TRBV27 to TRBJ2-2; D tentatively reads TRBD1 or TRBD2 (5 bases each). CDR3 length: 14 amino acids. V lost 6 bases, J lost 6 bases, and 14 bases lay in between. Germline V gene sequence: CDR1 MNHEY, CDR2 SMNVEV (reference sequence). The CDR3 sequence is CASRRDGTAGELFF. The DNA for the CDR3 is TGTGCCAGCAGACGAGACGGGACCGCCGGGGAGCTGTTTTTT.

Remarks on this clone: In the same sample, other DNA sequences code for this CDR3. The chain links TRBV7-2 to TRBJ2-7; D unclear. This CDR3 has 15 residues. Between the trimmed V and J ends, which lost 1 base and 1 base, there was a span of 11 bases. Germline assignment: CDR1 SGHTA and CDR2 FQGNSA. CDR3 nucleotides: TGTGCCAGCAGCTTAGGGCGTGGTAGGTCCTACGAGCAGTACTTC. Translating it yields CASSLGRGRSYEQYF.

The chain links TRBV15 to TRBJ2-3; TRBD2 agrees at 7 bases. CDR3 length: 17 residues. Germline CDR1 is LNHNV and CDR2 is YYDKDF (reference sequence). J lost 6 bases, V lost 1 base, and 13 bases had no gene match. CDR3: CATSRGVTSRQNDTQYF. The CDR3 nucleotides read TGTGCCACCAGCAGAGGGGTGACTAGCCGACAAAATGATACGCAGTATTTT.

The CDR3 DNA reads as TGTGCCAGCAGCCGTCGTAAGGGCTACCAAGAGACCCAGTACTTC. Translating it yields CASSRRKGYQETQYF. The chain links TRBV11-3 to TRBJ2-5; D gene ambiguous. V was trimmed by 5 bases and J by 0 bases, leaving 13 bases between them. The CDR3 spans 15 residues. Germline CDR1 reads SGHNT; CDR2 reads YENEEA.

This chain joins TRBV13 and TRBJ2-3; TRBD1 might be the D (7 bases). Germline CDR1 PRHDT, CDR2 FYEKMQ (reference sequence). The CDR3 is 17 residues long. V lost 5 bases and J 6 bases, leaving 24 bases between the germline ends. CDR3 protein: CASSPILRGTRGDTQYF. In DNA, the CDR3 is TGTGCCAGCAGCCCAATATTACGGGGGACCAGGGGGGATACGCAGTATTTT.

CDR3 amino acids: CASSQVPPGQNYGYTF. DNA of the CDR3: TGCGCCAGCAGCCAAGTGCCCCCGGGACAGAACTATGGCTACACCTTC. V and J are TRBV4-3 and TRBJ1-2; 7 positions match TRBD1. Germline values: CDR1 LGHNA, CDR2 YSLEER. The junction had 7 bases not matched to a gene; V was cut back by 1 base and J by 2 bases. This CDR3 contains 16 residues.

V is TRBV2 and J is TRBJ2-1; D is possibly TRBD1 (5 bases). This CDR3 spans 14 amino acids. The V end was cut by 1 base, the J end by 4 bases, with 8 bases between. Germline V lookup: CDR1 SNHLY, CDR2 FYNNEI. In DNA, the CDR3 is TGTGCCAGCAGTGAAGGGGGCGCGTACAATGAGCAGTTCTTC. Translation: CASSEGGAYNEQFF.

This chain connects TRBV6-5 to TRBJ2-2; no reliable D call. This CDR3 contains 12 residues. The V end lost 7 bases, the J end lost 4 bases, and 7 bases lay between the germline ends. The germline V gene encodes CDR1 MNHEY and CDR2 SVGAGI. CDR3 sequence (DNA): TGTGCCAGCACCCAGGCCACCGGGGAGCTGTTTTTT. This gives the protein CASTQATGELFF.

The chain joins TRBV28 to TRBJ2-1; possible D gene TRBD2, 6 bases. The germline V gene has CDR1 MDHEN and CDR2 SYDVKM. Trimming left V 6 bases short and J 3 bases short, with 24 bases between. This CDR3 has 18 amino acids. CDR3 bases: TGTGCCAGCAGCAACCTAGTCCCAGGGAGGTCGATCTACAATGAGCAGTTCTTC. Translating it yields CASSNLVPGRSIYNEQFF.

The count of this clone is one. The chain employs TRBV20-1 and TRBJ1-2; the D gene is possibly TRBD1 (5 bases). The V and J ends lost 7 bases and 7 bases respectively, with 10 bases between them. The CDR3 is 10 residues long. The germline V gene encodes CDR1 DFQATT and CDR2 SNEGSKA (reference sequence). CDR3: CSVRARGYTF. CDR3 DNA sequence: TGCAGTGTCAGGGCGCGTGGCTACACCTTC.

The chain couples TRBV5-5 to TRBJ1-5; D possibly corresponds to TRBD1 (5 bases). CDR3 length: 16 amino acids. V was cut by 2 bases and J by 0 bases, with 12 bases left in between. CDR1 is SGHKS and CDR2 is YYEKEE in the germline V gene (reference sequence). The CDR3 DNA reads TGTGCCAGCAGCTTCGGGGGACCGTATAGCAATCAGCCCCAGCATTTT. Translated: CASSFGGPYSNQPQHF.

This clone was recorded once. The V gene is TRBV28, the J gene TRBJ2-2; a possible D gene is TRBD1 (5 bases). Trimming took off 3 bases at V and 4 bases at J, with 9 bases between the two ends. The V gene's germline CDR1 is MDHEN and CDR2 SYDVKM. This CDR3 has 14 amino acids. The CDR3 loop is CASSLGQFTGELFF. The CDR3, as DNA: TGTGCCAGCAGTTTGGGGCAGTTCACCGGGGAGCTGTTTTTT.

The genes are TRBV28 and TRBJ2-6; 15 bases align to TRBD2. CDR1 MDHEN and CDR2 SYDVKM come from the germline V gene. The CDR3 is made up of 19 amino acids. V was pared by 7 bases and J by 2 bases, with 9 bases of the junction left unmatched. The CDR3 loop is CASIPRGLAGGPGANVLTF. DNA of the CDR3: TGTGCCAGCATCCCCAGGGGACTAGCGGGAGGTCCTGGGGCCAACGTCCTGACTTTC.

The rearrangement links TRBV6-1 to TRBJ1-1; unclear D gene. The V end was cut by 7 bases, the J end by 9 bases, with 18 bases between. Germline V gene data show CDR1 as MNHNS and CDR2 as SASEGT. This CDR3 has 13 amino acids. The CDR3 loop reads CASTPLQQYQAFF. The CDR3 DNA is TGTGCCAGCACCCCTCTCCAGCAGTATCAAGCTTTCTTT.

The V gene is TRBV27, the J gene TRBJ1-2, with unresolved D. V dropped 4 bases and J dropped 3 bases, with 9 bases sitting between them. Germline V gives CDR1 MNHEY, CDR2 SMNVEV (reference sequence). The CDR3 loop spans 13 amino acids. Written as DNA, the CDR3 is TGTGCCAGCAGTTCGGTCTACGACTATGGCTACACCTTC. It is translated as CASSSVYDYGYTF.

V usage is TRBV27 and J usage is TRBJ1-1, with 10 bases lining up with TRBD1. This CDR3 has 15 residues. Germline V lookup: CDR1 MNHEY, CDR2 SMNVEV (reference sequence). V lost 4 bases to trimming and J lost 5 bases; unmatched junction nucleotides: 7. CDR3 sequence (DNA): TGTGCCAGCAGTTACGCGACAGGGGGCATAACTGAAGCTTTCTTT. It specifies CASSYATGGITEAFF.

In its sample, this clone was seen once. This CDR3 is also generated by other DNA sequences in the sample. This sequence joins TRBV28 and TRBJ1-2; D might be TRBD1 (6 bases). Per the germline V gene, CDR1 is MDHEN and CDR2 is SYDVKM. The ends were cut back, 6 bases at V and 8 bases at J, with 13 bases in the middle. The CDR3 extends over 12 amino acids. In nucleotides, the CDR3 is TGTGCCAGCAGCCTCAGGGGCGGGGGCTACACCTTC. Protein: CASSLRGGGYTF.

This sequence joins TRBV27 and TRBJ1-4, with D hard to call. V was shortened by 2 bases and J by 0 bases, with 7 bases between the two germline ends. Germline V gene data show CDR1 as MNHEY and CDR2 as SMNVEV (reference sequence). CDR3 length: 15 amino acids. CDR3 DNA sequence: TGTGCCAGCAGTTTACTTGGGTCAACTAATGAAAAACTGTTTTTT. Translation gives CASSLLGSTNEKLFF.

The chain couples TRBV29-1 to TRBJ1-4, with D perhaps TRBD1 (5 bases). This CDR3 spans 13 amino acids. Trimming removed 1 base from V and 7 bases from J, with 10 bases in between. Germline assignment: CDR1 SQVTM and CDR2 ANQGSEA. CDR3: CSVEGGGIEKLFF. As DNA, the CDR3 is TGCAGCGTTGAAGGGGGGGGAATTGAAAAACTGTTTTTT. The full variable domain, its missing parts supplied by reference TRBV29-1 and TRBJ1-4, is SAVISQKPSRDICQRGTSLTIQCQVDSQVTMMFWYRQQPGQSLTLIATANQGSEATYESGFVIDKFPISRPNLTFSTLTVSNMSPEDSSIYLCSVEGGGIEKLFFGSGTQLSVL.

The table lists this clone with a count of one. The rearrangement links TRBV18 to TRBJ1-3; perhaps TRBD1 as D (6 bases). The V gene's germline CDR1 is KGHSH and CDR2 LQKENI. CDR3 size: 17 residues. V lost 2 bases to trimming and J lost 4 bases, with 18 bases between them. CDR3 bases: TGTGCCAGCTCACCAGATCTTCGGGGGCTGGGCGGAAACACCATATATTTT. Translation gives CASSPDLRGLGGNTIYF. The whole variable domain, remainder taken from reference TRBV18 and TRBJ1-3, is NAGVMQNPRHLVRRRGQEARLRCSPMKGHSHVYWYRQLPEEGLKFMVYLQKENIIDESGMPKERFSAEFPKEGPSILRIQQVVRGDSAAYFCASSPDLRGLGGNTIYFGEGSWLTVV.

In this sample, this clone turned up once. The chain couples TRBV11-2 to TRBJ2-7, with a tentative D call TRBD2 (6 bases). The CDR3 has 14 residues. V was shortened by 0 bases and J by 0 bases, with 6 bases between the two germline ends. The germline V gene encodes CDR1 SGHAT and CDR2 FQNNGV. The CDR3 spells CASSLDGSSYEQYF. The CDR3 DNA follows: TGTGCCAGCAGCTTAGACGGGAGCTCCTACGAGCAGTACTTC.

The chain carries TRBV30 and TRBJ1-3; D may be TRBD1 (6 bases). Germline V gene data show CDR1 as GTSNPN and CDR2 as SVGIG (reference sequence). V was pared by 2 bases and J by 1 base, with 12 bases between. The CDR3 consists of 15 residues. CDR3: CAWSRGTPSGNTIYF. CDR3 bases: TGTGCCTGGAGTCGAGGGACACCTTCTGGAAACACCATATATTTT.

This chain uses TRBV28 with TRBJ2-1; D unresolved. The germline V and J ends were trimmed by 8 bases and 1 base, with 18 bases remaining between them. The CDR3 is made up of 16 amino acids. Germline CDR1 MDHEN, CDR2 SYDVKM. CDR3 nucleotide sequence: TGTGCCAGCGGGCAGCCTACACCATTATCCTACAATGAGCAGTTCTTC. Translation: CASGQPTPLSYNEQFF.

The chain uses TRBV6-6 and TRBJ2-2, with D perhaps TRBD2 (6 bases). Per germline, CDR1 MNHNY and CDR2 SVGAGI (reference sequence). CDR3 size: 14 residues. V was pared by 0 bases and J by 10 bases, with 12 bases between. CDR3 region: CASSYSPGLEELFF. The CDR3, as DNA: TGTGCCAGCAGTTACTCCCCGGGACTTGAGGAGCTGTTTTTT.

V and J are TRBV11-2 and TRBJ1-1; no clear D. The V end lost 7 bases, the J end lost 1 base, and 10 bases lay between the germline ends. The CDR3 runs to 13 residues. CDR1 is SGHAT and CDR2 is FQNNGV in the germline V gene. CDR3 loop: CASNRRRNTEAFF. CDR3 coding DNA: TGTGCCAGCAACCGGCGGAGGAACACTGAAGCTTTCTTT.

Concerning this clone itself: Other DNA sequences of this sample code for an identical CDR3. V is TRBV2 and J is TRBJ2-7; TRBD1 matches 9 bases. From germline, CDR1 is SNHLY and CDR2 FYNNEI. V lost 5 bases to trimming and J lost 5 bases; unmatched junction nucleotides: 4. The CDR3 has 13 residues. The CDR3 is CASSLQGADEQYF. The CDR3 nucleotides read TGTGCCAGCAGTTTACAGGGGGCCGACGAGCAGTACTTC.

This chain joins TRBV11-2 and TRBJ1-1, with D unclear. From germline, CDR1 is SGHAT and CDR2 FQNNGV. V dropped 1 base and J dropped 3 bases, with 9 bases sitting between them. The CDR3 has 14 amino acids. Here the CDR3 reads CASSLVLGYTEAFF. The CDR3 DNA is TGTGCCAGCAGCTTAGTTCTGGGATACACTGAAGCTTTCTTT.

The chain has TRBV7-3 and TRBJ2-3; D is ambiguous. CDR1 is SGHTA and CDR2 is FQGTGA in the germline V gene. CDR3 length: 15 residues. V lost 1 base and J lost 1, with 9 bases in between. The CDR3 DNA follows: TGTGCCAGCAGCTTAAGAGCTAGAGGCACAGATACGCAGTATTTT. Translated: CASSLRARGTDTQYF. The full variable domain, its missing parts supplied by reference TRBV7-3 and TRBJ2-3, is GAGVSQTPSNKVTEKGKYVELRCDPISGHTALYWYRQSLGQGPEFLIYFQGTGAADDSGLPNDRFFAVRPEGSVSTLKIQRTERGDSAVYLCASSLRARGTDTQYFGPGTRLTVL.